This T cell receptor beta chain originates from a study of human T cells and chemical hapten exposure. As for the study in general: All patients underwent weekly scalp dosing with diphenylcyclopropenone for the full roughly 25-week study.

Study results and caveats: The presence of alopecia in the donors means their immune response may differ from healthy people's.

Time point specified: pre-sensitization, week 0. Described treatment: therapeutic diphenylcyclopropenone sensitization with weekly scalp DPC. A single record per CDR3 protein comes from TCRdb applying MiXCR to the RACE reads. The sample has more than 300,000 distinct CDR3 sequences; 4.5% to 6% are singletons. This clonotype was recorded many times. Its target is unknown. The source is a woman aged 50 to 60 with alopecia areata. Some clones in this sample may be carry-over from other donors' samples. This specimen consisted of whole blood, obtained in connection with sensitization to the hapten diphenylcyclopropenone (DPC).

The CDR3 protein is CASTDVGARGRAKNIQYF. Written as DNA, the CDR3 is TGTGCCAGCACCGATGTGGGGGCAAGGGGAAGAGCCAAAAACATTCAGTACTTC. This chain connects TRBV27 to TRBJ2-4, with D tentatively TRBD1 (6 bases). Germline V lookup: CDR1 MNHEY, CDR2 SMNVEV (reference sequence). There are 18 residues in the CDR3. V was pared by 7 bases and J by 0 bases, with 22 bases between.